The T cell receptor beta chain described here comes from a study of OX40 agonist ivuxolimab in advanced cancers. On the study more broadly: Dose-escalation patients' cancers were hepatocellular carcinoma, melanoma, renal cell or head and neck cancer. People who had prior anti-PD-1, anti-PD-L1 or anti-CTLA-4 therapy could take part, and roughly 44% had some. Overall study findings and caveats: Among the lowest peripheral clonal expansion occurred in 0.1-3.0 mg/kg partial responders. Expanded peripheral T cell antigen specificity was not determined.

As for this clone: The antigen remains undetermined.

Data came from immunoSEQ multiplex PCR; TCRdb stores just in-frame clones and leaves some out. The table lists some 20,000 clones, approximately 84% of them singletons, with 50% in the top ten. The CDR3 loop spans 14 amino acids. V lost 7 bases to trimming and J lost 6 bases, with 19 bases between them. CDR1 is MDHEN, CDR2 SYDVKM, per germline. This sample comprised CD4+ or CD8+ T cells sorted from blood, obtained in a trial of the OX40 agonist ivuxolimab. The receptor was isolated from an adult with an advanced solid tumor such as melanoma, head and neck, liver or kidney cancer. This chain joins TRBV28 and TRBJ2-7; a possible D gene is TRBD2 (5 bases). CDR3 residues: CASTPRLGEGEQYF. The CDR3 DNA reads as TGTGCCAGCACCCCCAGGTTGGGAGAAGGCGAGCAGTACTTC.